Shown below are 3 T cell receptor beta chains from a single sample sequenced in a study of control samples from healthy donors and cancer patients. Here immunoSEQ multiplex PCR was the method, and the copy in TCRdb shows in-frame clones only, minus some. Of around 150,000 clones listed, 85% to 90% were seen once; the top ten hold about 12%. The specimen sequenced was blood. The receptors originated from a young man in good health.

This rearrangement joins TRBV6-2 or TRBV6-3 to TRBJ1-5; D not resolved. With 4 bases removed from V and 11 bases from J, the gap between germline ends came to 15 bases. Germline assignment: CDR1 MNHEY and CDR2 SVGEGT. The CDR3 covers 13 residues. In DNA, the CDR3 is TGTGCCAGCAGTTCTTTATCGACGCGATCCCAGCATTTT. It translates to CASSSLSTRSQHF.

The CDR3 DNA follows: TGTGCAAGTCGCTTTCGGGTTCTACACACTAACTATGGCTACACCTTC. This sequence encodes CASRFRVLHTNYGYTF. The chain recombines TRBV12-2 with TRBJ1-2. TRBV12-2 is termed a pseudogene. The CDR3 runs 16 residues.

The chain combines TRBV18 with TRBJ1-3; maybe TRBD1 (6 bases). Trimming pared 0 bases from V and 4 bases from J, leaving 16 bases between. The CDR3 extends over 17 amino acids. Germline CDR1 is KGHSH and CDR2 is LQKENI. The DNA for the CDR3 is TGTGCCAGCTCACCACCGAGGGCGACAGGCGCCGGAAACACCATATATTTT. Its translation is CASSPPRATGAGNTIYF.